This T cell receptor (beta chain) was captured by sequencing in a study of cytomegalovirus exposure and HLA in healthy donors. Primers included in the PCR were 60 Vbeta and 13 Jbeta primers. Generated by immunoSEQ multiplex PCR, the TCRdb table keeps only in-frame clones and is missing some. The table shows roughly 75,000 clones, with more than 65% occurring only once. Germline loops: CDR1 LGHNA, CDR2 YNFKEQ. V lost 2 bases and J lost 6; bases outside the gene matches: 5. This CDR3 contains 16 residues. The sequencing input was PBMCs. The sequence derives from a man between 70 and 80 years old in good health and CMV-seropositive. The chain combines TRBV4-2 with TRBJ2-1; 12 nucleotides align to TRBD2. In DNA, the CDR3 is TGTGCCAGCAGCCAAAACGGACTAGCGGGGAGCAATGAGCAGTTCTTC. This sequence encodes CASSQNGLAGSNEQFF.